This T cell receptor beta chain came from a study of shared clonotypes between healthy human individuals. The germline CDR1 and CDR2 sequences are SGHTA and FQGNSA. V was shortened by 2 bases and J by 13 bases, with 14 bases between the two germline ends. The CDR3 length is 12 residues. When replicate PCRs were run on unsorted PBMC, they used approximately 300 ng DNA, about 30,000 T cell genomes. Profiled with immunoSEQ multiplex PCR; TCRdb holds only in-frame clones, not every one. This repertoire shows fewer than 700,000 clones, around 78% found once; its top ten account for more than 10%. This chain connects TRBV7-2 to TRBJ1-2; D is possibly TRBD1 (5 bases). The sequence was obtained from a woman aged 40 to 49 in good health. Some clones in this sample may be carry-over from other donors' samples. Material for sequencing was PBMCs. In nucleotides, the CDR3 is TGTGCCAGCAGCTTATCGGGCGGGGGTCCCACCTTC. It codes for CASSLSGGGPTF.